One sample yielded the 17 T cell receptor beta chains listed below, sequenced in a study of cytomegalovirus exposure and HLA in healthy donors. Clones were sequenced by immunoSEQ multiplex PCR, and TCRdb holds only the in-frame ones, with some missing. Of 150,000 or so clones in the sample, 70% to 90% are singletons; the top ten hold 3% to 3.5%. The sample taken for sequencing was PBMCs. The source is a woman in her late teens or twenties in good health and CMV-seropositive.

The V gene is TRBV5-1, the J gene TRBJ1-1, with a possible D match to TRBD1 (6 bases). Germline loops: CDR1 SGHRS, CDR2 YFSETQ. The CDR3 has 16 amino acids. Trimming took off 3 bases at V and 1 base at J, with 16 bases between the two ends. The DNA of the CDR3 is TGCGCCAGCAGCTCCCTACAGGGATTAGGGAACACTGAAGCTTTCTTT. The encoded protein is CASSSLQGLGNTEAFF.

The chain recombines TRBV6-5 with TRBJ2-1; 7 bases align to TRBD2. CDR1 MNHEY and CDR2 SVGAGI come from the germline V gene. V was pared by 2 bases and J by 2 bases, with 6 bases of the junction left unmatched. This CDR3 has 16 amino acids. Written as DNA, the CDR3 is TGTGCCAGCAGTTACAGTTCGAGCGGGACCTACAATGAGCAGTTCTTC. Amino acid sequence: CASSYSSSGTYNEQFF.

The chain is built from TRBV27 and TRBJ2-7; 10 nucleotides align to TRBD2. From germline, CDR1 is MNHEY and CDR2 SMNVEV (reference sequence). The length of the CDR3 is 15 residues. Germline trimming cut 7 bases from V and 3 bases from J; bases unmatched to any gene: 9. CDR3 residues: CASTSRTSGVYEQYF. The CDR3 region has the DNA TGTGCCAGCACCTCTAGGACTAGCGGAGTCTACGAGCAGTACTTC.

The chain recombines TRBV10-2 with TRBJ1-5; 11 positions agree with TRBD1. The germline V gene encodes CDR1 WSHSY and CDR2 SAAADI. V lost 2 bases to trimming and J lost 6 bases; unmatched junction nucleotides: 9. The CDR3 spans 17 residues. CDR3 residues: CASSEIKGQGAGQPQHF. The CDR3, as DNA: TGCGCCAGCAGTGAGATAAAAGGACAGGGGGCGGGTCAGCCCCAGCATTTT.

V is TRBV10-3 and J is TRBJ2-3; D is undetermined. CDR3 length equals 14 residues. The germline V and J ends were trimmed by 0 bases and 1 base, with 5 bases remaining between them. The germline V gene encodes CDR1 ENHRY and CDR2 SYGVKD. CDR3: CAISESVGTDTQYF. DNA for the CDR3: TGTGCCATCAGTGAGTCGGTAGGCACAGATACGCAGTATTTT.

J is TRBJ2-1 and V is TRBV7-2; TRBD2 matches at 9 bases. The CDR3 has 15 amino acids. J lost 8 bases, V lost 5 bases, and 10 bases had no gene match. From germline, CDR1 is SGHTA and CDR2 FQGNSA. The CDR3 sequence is CASSRASGTTDEQFF. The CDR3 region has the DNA TGTGCCAGCAGCCGGGCTAGCGGGACCACTGATGAGCAGTTCTTC. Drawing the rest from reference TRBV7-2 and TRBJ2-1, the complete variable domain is GAGVSQSPSNKVTEKGKDVELRCDPISGHTALYWYRQSLGQGLEFLIYFQGNSAPDKSGLPSDRFSAERTGGSVSTLTIQRTQQEDSAVYLCASSRASGTTDEQFFGPGTRLTVL.

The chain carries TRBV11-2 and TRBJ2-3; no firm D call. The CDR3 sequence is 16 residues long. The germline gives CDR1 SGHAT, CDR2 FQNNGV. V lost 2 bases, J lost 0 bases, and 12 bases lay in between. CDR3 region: CASSLYPVRSTDTQYF. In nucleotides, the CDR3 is TGTGCCAGCAGCTTATATCCGGTCCGGAGCACAGATACGCAGTATTTT.

The CDR3 coding sequence is TGTGCCTGGACTTCCGGGACAGGGGGCTGGGAGCAGTACTTC. Translating it yields CAWTSGTGGWEQYF. This chain uses TRBV30 with TRBJ2-7, with TRBD1 matching 12 bases. Looked up from germline, CDR1 is GTSNPN and CDR2 is SVGIG (reference sequence). The CDR3 has 14 amino acids. Unmatched junction bases numbered 8, after V lost 4 bases and J lost 7 bases. Based on the CDR3 plus reference TRBV30 and TRBJ2-7, the full variable domain is SQTIHQWPATLVQPVGSPLSLECTVEGTSNPNLYWYRQAAGRGLQLLFYSVGIGQISSEVPQNLSASRPQDRQFILSSKKLLLSDSGFYLCAWTSGTGGWEQYFGPGTRLTVT.

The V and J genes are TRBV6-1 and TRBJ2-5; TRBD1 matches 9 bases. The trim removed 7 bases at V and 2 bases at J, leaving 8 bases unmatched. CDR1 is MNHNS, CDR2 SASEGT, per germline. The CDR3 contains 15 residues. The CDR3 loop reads CASTSDRGEQETQYF. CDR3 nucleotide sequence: TGTGCCAGCACGTCCGACAGGGGGGAACAAGAGACCCAGTACTTC.

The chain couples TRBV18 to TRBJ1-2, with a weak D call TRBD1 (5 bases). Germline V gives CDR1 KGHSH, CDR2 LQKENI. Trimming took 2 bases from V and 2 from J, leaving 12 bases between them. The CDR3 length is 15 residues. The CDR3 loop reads CASSPKSGGNYGYTF. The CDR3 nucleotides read TGTGCCAGCTCACCAAAATCGGGGGGAAACTATGGCTACACCTTC.

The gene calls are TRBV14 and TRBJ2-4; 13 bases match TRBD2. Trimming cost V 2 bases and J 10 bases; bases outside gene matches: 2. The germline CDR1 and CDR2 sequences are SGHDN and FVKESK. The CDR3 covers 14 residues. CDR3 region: CASSQKGLAGIQYF. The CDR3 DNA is TGTGCCAGCAGCCAAAAGGGACTAGCGGGAATTCAGTACTTC.

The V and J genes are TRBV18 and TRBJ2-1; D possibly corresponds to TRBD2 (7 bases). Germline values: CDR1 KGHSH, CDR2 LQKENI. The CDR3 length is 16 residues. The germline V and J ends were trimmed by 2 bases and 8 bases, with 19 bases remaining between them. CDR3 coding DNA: TGTGCCAGCTCACCATCAGGCGGGGGCTTATTCGATGAGCAGTTCTTC. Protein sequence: CASSPSGGGLFDEQFF.

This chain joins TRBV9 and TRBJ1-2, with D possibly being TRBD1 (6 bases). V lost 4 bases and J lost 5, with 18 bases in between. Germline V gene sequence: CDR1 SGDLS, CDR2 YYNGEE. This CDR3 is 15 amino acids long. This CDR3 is CASSLDPGGQYGYTF. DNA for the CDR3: TGTGCCAGCAGCCTGGACCCGGGGGGGCAATATGGCTACACCTTC.

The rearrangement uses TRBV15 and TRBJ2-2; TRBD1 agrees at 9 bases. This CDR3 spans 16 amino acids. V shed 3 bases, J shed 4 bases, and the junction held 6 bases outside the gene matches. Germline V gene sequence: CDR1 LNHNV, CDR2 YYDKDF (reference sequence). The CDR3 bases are TGTGCCACCAGCAGCCCTGGACAGGGGCGCACCGGGGAGCTGTTTTTT. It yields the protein CATSSPGQGRTGELFF.

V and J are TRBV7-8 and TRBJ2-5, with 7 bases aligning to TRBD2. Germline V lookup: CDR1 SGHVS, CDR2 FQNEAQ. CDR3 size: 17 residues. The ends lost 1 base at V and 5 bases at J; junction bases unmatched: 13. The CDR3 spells CASSLVYGRMKRETQYF. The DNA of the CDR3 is TGTGCCAGCAGCTTAGTTTACGGGAGGATGAAGCGGGAGACCCAGTACTTC. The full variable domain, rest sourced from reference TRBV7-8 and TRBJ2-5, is GAGVSQSPRYKVAKRGQDVALRCDPISGHVSLFWYQQALGQGPEFLTYFQNEAQLDKSGLPSDRFFAERPEGSVSTLKIQRTQQEDSAVYLCASSLVYGRMKRETQYFGPGTRLLVL.

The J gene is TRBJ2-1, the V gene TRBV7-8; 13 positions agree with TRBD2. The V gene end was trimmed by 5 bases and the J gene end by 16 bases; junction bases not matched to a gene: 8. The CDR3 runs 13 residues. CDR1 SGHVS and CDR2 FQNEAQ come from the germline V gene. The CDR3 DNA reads TGTGCCAGCAGCACTCGGACTAGCGGGAGATGCTTCTTC. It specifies CASSTRTSGRCFF. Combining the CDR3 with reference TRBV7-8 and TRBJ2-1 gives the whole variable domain GAGVSQSPRYKVAKRGQDVALRCDPISGHVSLFWYQQALGQGPEFLTYFQNEAQLDKSGLPSDRFFAERPEGSVSTLKIQRTQQEDSAVYLCASSTRTSGRCFFGPGTRLTVL.

The CDR3 protein is CASSLAISGLAAYEQYF. The CDR3, as DNA: TGTGCCAGCAGCTTAGCAATCTCGGGACTAGCTGCCTACGAGCAGTACTTC. The rearrangement links TRBV7-2 to TRBJ2-7; 9 positions match TRBD2. The CDR3 has 17 amino acids. Germline V gene data show CDR1 as SGHTA and CDR2 as FQGNSA. The J segment lost 2 bases and the V segment lost 0 bases, leaving 8 bases of the junction unmatched.